This T cell receptor (beta chain) was obtained from a study of OX40 agonist ivuxolimab in advanced cancers. Study overall: Patients received ivuxolimab, an intravenous treatment, every 2 weeks at 0.01 to 10 mg/kg. Study observations and caveats: Clonal expansion from baseline to week 6 occurred in both CD4+ and CD8+ T cells. CD8+ T cells (on average) carried more expanded clones than CD4+ T cells.

TCRdb keeps only in-frame clones here, not all; method: immunoSEQ multiplex PCR. The data hold fewer than 30,000 clones, with almost 90% observed a single time. V lost 10 bases to trimming and J lost 5 bases, with 18 bases between them. CDR3 length: 14 amino acids. Per germline, CDR1 LNHDA and CDR2 SQIVND (reference sequence). Remarks on this clone: The antigen is unknown.

Material: CD4+ or CD8+ T cells sorted from blood, obtained in a trial of the OX40 agonist ivuxolimab. This chain joins TRBV19 and TRBJ1-5; D gene uncertain. This sequence was found in an adult with an advanced solid tumor such as melanoma, head and neck, liver or kidney cancer. The CDR3 region has the DNA TGTGCCACCCGGGGTCACTCAACATATCAGCCCCAGCATTTT. Its protein product is CATRGHSTYQPQHF.